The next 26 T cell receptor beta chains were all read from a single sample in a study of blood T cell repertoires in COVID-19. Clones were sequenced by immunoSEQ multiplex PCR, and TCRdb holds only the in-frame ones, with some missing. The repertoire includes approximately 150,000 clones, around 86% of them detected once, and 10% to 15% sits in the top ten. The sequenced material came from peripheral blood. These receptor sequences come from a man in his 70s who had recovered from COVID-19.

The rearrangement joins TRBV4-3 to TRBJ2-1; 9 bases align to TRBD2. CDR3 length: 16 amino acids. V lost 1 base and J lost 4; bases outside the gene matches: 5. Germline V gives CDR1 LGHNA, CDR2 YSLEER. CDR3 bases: TGCGCCAGCAGCCAAGCGGTCAGCGGGGGGTACAATGAGCAGTTCTTC. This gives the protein CASSQAVSGGYNEQFF.

The CDR3 DNA sequence: TGTGCCAGCAGCCGGACTCGACAGGGGCCAGAGACCCAGTACTTC. It codes for CASSRTRQGPETQYF. The chain has TRBV6-6 and TRBJ2-5; 8 bases agree with TRBD1. The germline V gene encodes CDR1 MNHNY and CDR2 SVGAGI (reference sequence). V lost 6 bases, J lost 4 bases, and 10 bases stayed unmatched. The CDR3 contains 15 residues.

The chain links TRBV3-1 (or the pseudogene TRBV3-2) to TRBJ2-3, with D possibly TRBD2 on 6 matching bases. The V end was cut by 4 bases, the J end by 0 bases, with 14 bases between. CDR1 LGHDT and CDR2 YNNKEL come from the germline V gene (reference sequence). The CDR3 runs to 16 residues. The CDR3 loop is CASSPETGLSTDTQYF. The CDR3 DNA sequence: TGTGCCAGCAGCCCCGAGACGGGACTGAGCACAGATACGCAGTATTTT.

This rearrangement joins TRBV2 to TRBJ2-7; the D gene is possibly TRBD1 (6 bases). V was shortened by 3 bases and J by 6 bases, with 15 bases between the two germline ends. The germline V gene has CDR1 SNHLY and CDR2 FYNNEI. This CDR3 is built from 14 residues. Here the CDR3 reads CASSETGTPAEQYF. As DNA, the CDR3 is TGTGCCAGCAGTGAGACCGGGACACCTGCCGAGCAGTACTTC.

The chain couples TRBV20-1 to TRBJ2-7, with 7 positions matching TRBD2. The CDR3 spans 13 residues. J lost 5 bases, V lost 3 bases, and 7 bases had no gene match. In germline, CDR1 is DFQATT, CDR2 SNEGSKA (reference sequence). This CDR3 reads CSASAGEPNEQYF. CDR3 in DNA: TGCAGTGCTAGTGCGGGAGAACCTAACGAGCAGTACTTC.

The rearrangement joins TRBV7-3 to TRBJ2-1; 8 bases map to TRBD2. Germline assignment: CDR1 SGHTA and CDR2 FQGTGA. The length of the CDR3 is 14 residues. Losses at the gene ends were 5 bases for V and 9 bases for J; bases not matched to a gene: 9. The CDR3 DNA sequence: TGTGCCAGCAGCCGTAGCCGGGAGGGGGGTGAGCAGTTCTTC. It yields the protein CASSRSREGGEQFF.

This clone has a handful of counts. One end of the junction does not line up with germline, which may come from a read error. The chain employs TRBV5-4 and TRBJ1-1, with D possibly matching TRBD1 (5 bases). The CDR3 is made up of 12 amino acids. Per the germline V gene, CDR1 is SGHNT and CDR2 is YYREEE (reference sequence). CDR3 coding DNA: TGTGCCAGCAGCTTGGTACGGGGGGAATGGCTCTTT. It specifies CASSLVRGEWLF. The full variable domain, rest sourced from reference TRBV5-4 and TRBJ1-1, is ETGVTQSPTHLIKTRGQQVTLRCSSQSGHNTVSWYQQALGQGPQFIFQYYREEENGRGNFPPRFSGLQFPNYSSELNVNALELDDSALYLCASSLVRGEWLFGQGTRLTVV.

CDR3 coding DNA: TGTGCCAGCAGCCCCGAACAGAATCAGCCCCAGCATTTT. It encodes CASSPEQNQPQHF. The chain links TRBV3-1 (or the pseudogene TRBV3-2) to TRBJ1-5; D is undetermined. Germline V gives CDR1 LGHDT, CDR2 YNNKEL (reference sequence). Trimming removed 4 bases at V and 4 bases at J, with 8 bases between. CDR3 size: 13 residues.

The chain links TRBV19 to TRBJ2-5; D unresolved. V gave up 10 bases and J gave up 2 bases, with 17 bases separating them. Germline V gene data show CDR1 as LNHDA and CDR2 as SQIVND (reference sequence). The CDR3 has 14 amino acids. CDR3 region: CATSPLGGQETQYF. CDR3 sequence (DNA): TGTGCCACCTCACCCCTCGGCGGTCAAGAGACCCAGTACTTC.

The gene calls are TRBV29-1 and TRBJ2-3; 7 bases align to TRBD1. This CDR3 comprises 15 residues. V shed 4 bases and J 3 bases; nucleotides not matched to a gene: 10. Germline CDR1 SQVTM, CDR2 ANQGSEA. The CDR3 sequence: CSVGSRQGGTDTQYF. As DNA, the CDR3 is TGCAGCGTTGGTTCGCGACAGGGTGGGACAGATACGCAGTATTTT.

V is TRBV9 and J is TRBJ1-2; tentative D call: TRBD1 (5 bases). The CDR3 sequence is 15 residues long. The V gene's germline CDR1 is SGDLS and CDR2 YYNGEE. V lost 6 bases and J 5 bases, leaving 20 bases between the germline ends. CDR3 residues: CASTPGWGEYYGYTF. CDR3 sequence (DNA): TGTGCCAGCACCCCGGGATGGGGGGAATATTATGGCTACACCTTC.

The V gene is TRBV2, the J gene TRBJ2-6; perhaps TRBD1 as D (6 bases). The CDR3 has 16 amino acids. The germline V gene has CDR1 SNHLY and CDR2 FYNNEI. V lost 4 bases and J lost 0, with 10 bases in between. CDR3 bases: TGTGCCAGCAGTGCGGACAGCATCTCTGGGGCCAACGTCCTGACTTTC. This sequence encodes CASSADSISGANVLTF.

In nucleotides, the CDR3 is TGCGCCAGCAGCTTGGAAGGTAGACAGGGGAATGAGCAGTTCTTC. Protein product: CASSLEGRQGNEQFF. The gene calls are TRBV5-1 and TRBJ2-1; 8 bases map to TRBD1. J lost 7 bases, V lost 0 bases, and 6 bases had no gene match. The CDR3 has 15 residues. Per germline, CDR1 SGHRS and CDR2 YFSETQ.

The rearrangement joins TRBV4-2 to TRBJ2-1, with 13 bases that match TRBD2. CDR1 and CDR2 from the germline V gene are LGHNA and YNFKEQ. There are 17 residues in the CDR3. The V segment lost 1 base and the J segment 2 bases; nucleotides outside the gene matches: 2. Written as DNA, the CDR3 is TGTGCCAGCAGCCAAGTAACTAGCGGGAGGGCCTACAATGAGCAGTTCTTC. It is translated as CASSQVTSGRAYNEQFF.

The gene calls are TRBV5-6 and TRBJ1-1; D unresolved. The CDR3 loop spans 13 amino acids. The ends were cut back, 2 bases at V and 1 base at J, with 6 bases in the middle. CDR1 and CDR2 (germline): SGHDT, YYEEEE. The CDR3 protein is CASSFPQNTEAFF. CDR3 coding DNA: TGTGCCAGCAGCTTTCCACAGAACACTGAAGCTTTCTTT.

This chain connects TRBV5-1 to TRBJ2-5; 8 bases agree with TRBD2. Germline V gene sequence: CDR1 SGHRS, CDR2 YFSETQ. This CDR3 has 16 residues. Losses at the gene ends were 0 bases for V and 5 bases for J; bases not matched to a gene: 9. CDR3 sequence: CASSLAQLAGSETQYF. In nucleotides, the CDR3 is TGCGCCAGCAGCTTGGCTCAGCTAGCGGGTAGCGAGACCCAGTACTTC.

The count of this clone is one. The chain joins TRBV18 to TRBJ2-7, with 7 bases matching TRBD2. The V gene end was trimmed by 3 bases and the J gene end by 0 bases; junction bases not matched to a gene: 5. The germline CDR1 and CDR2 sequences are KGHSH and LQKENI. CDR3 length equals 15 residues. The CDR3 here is CASSPSAGSSYEQYF. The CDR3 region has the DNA TGTGCCAGCTCACCCTCAGCGGGATCCTCCTACGAGCAGTACTTC.

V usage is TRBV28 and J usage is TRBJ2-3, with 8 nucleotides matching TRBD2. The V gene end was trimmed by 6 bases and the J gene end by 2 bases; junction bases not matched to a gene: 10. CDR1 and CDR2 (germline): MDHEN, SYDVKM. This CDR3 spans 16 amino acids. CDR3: CASSQPGTSFTDTQYF. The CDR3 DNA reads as TGTGCCAGCAGCCAGCCCGGGACTAGTTTCACAGATACGCAGTATTTT.

The CDR3: CASSPLVGGFTGELFF. As DNA, the CDR3 is TGCGCCAGCAGCCCCCTTGTGGGGGGATTCACCGGGGAGCTGTTTTTT. The rearrangement joins TRBV5-1 to TRBJ2-2; possibly TRBD2 for D (6 bases). This CDR3 contains 16 residues. In germline, CDR1 is SGHRS, CDR2 YFSETQ. V lost 4 bases to trimming and J lost 4 bases, with 17 bases between them.

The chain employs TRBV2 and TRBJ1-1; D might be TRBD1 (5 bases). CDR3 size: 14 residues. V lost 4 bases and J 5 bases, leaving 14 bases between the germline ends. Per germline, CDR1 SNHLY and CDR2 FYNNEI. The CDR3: CASSGLTETTEAFF. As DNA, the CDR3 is TGTGCCAGCAGTGGATTGACAGAGACAACTGAAGCTTTCTTT.

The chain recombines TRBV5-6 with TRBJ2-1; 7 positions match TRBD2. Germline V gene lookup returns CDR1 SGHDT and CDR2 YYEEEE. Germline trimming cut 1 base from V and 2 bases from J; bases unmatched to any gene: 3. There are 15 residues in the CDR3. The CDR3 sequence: CASSLLAATYNEQFF. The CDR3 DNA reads TGTGCCAGCAGCTTGCTAGCGGCAACCTACAATGAGCAGTTCTTC.

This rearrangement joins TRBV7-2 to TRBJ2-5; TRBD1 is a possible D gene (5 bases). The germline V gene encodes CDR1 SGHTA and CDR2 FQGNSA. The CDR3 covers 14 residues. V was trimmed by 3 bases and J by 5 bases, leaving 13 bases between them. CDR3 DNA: TGTGCCAGCAGCTTTACTCAGGGCGGTGAGACCCAGTACTTC. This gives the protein CASSFTQGGETQYF.

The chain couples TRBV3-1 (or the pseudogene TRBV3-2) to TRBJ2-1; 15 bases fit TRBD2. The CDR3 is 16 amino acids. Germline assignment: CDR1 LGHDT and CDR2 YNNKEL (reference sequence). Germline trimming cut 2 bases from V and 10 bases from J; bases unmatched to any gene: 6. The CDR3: CASSQWTSGRAGEQFF. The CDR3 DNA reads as TGTGCCAGCAGCCAATGGACTAGCGGGAGGGCCGGAGAGCAGTTCTTC.

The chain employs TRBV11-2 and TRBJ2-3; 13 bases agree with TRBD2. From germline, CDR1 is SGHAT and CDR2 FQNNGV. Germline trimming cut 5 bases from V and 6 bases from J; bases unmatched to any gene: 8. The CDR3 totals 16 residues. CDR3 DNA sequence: TGTGCCAGCAGCCCAGGGACTAGCGGGAAGCTTGATACGCAGTATTTT. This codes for CASSPGTSGKLDTQYF.

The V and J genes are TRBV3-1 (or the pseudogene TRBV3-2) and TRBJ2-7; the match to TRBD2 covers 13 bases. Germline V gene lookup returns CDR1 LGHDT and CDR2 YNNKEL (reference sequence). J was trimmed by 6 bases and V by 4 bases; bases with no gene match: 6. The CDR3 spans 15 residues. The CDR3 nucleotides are TGTGCCAGCAGCCTCGTCGGACTAGCGGGAGCCGAGCAGTACTTC. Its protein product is CASSLVGLAGAEQYF.

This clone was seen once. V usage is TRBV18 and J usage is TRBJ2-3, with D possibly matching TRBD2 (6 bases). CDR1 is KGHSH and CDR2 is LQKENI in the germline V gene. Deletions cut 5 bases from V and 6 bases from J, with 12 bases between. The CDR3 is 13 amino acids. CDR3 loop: CASSAGRDDTQYF. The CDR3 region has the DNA TGTGCCAGCTCAGCTGGGCGGGACGATACGCAGTATTTT.